These 25 T cell receptor beta chains originate from one sample sequenced in a study of cytotoxic CD8 clonotypes in ibrutinib-treated CLL. TCRdb's table, derived via immunoSEQ multiplex PCR, lists solely in-frame clones and lacks some. This table has about 56,000 clones, around 60% appearing once. Source: PBMCs, taken after 24 months of ibrutinib treatment. Source of these receptors: a human donor with chronic lymphocytic leukemia.

This clone was counted once. The chain recombines TRBV19 with TRBJ2-3; 8 bases fit TRBD1. Germline V gives CDR1 LNHDA, CDR2 SQIVND (reference sequence). This CDR3 has 16 amino acids. V gave up 6 bases and J gave up 2 bases; unmatched junction bases: 10. CDR3: CASSLLGQGITDTQYF. The CDR3 region has the DNA TGTGCCAGTAGCCTTCTCGGACAGGGAATCACAGATACGCAGTATTTT.

The gene calls are TRBV10-1 and TRBJ2-1, with D possibly being TRBD1 (6 bases). V was trimmed by 3 bases and J by 10 bases, leaving 7 bases between them. The CDR3 extends over 11 amino acids. CDR1 is WNHNN and CDR2 is SYGVQD in the germline V gene (reference sequence). CDR3 DNA sequence: TGCGCCAGCAGTGAAGACAGGGAGCAGTTCTTC. The encoded protein is CASSEDREQFF.

The J gene is TRBJ2-2, the V gene TRBV6-1, with unresolved D. Per germline, CDR1 MNHNS and CDR2 SASEGT. The CDR3 runs to 14 residues. The V end was cut by 5 bases, the J end by 5 bases, with 12 bases between. The CDR3 nucleotides read TGTGCCAGCAGTTGGGGTAGCTTGACCGGGGAGCTGTTTTTT. Translating gives CASSWGSLTGELFF.

This chain connects TRBV23-1 to TRBJ2-5, with 8 bases matching TRBD1. TRBV23-1 is recorded as an ORF, its role being uncertain. The CDR3 consists of 18 residues. Germline trimming cut 3 bases from V and 4 bases from J; bases unmatched to any gene: 16. The DNA of the CDR3 is TGCGCCAGCAGTCATGACGTCCGGGACAGGCAACCGCGAGAGACCCAGTACTTC. Its translation is CASSHDVRDRQPRETQYF.

J is TRBJ2-2 and V is TRBV6-5, with no clear D. Trimming shortened V by 0 bases and J by 5 bases, and 10 bases separated the two germline ends. The germline gives CDR1 MNHEY, CDR2 SVGAGI. This CDR3 comprises 15 residues. CDR3 residues: CASSYSAPQTGELFF. DNA for the CDR3: TGTGCCAGCAGTTACTCGGCCCCACAGACCGGGGAGCTGTTTTTT.

The chain combines TRBV7-9 with TRBJ1-1; no firm D call. Trimming removed 2 bases at V and 1 base at J, with 20 bases between. Germline V gene lookup returns CDR1 SEHNR and CDR2 FQNEAQ (reference sequence). The CDR3 totals 18 residues. The CDR3 sequence: CASSLLATGPPSNTEAFF. The CDR3 DNA is TGTGCCAGCAGCTTATTAGCAACCGGGCCCCCTTCGAACACTGAAGCTTTCTTT.

The chain carries TRBV6-6 and TRBJ1-3; D remains ambiguous. Germline V lookup: CDR1 MNHNY, CDR2 SVGAGI (reference sequence). V was pared by 6 bases and J by 4 bases, with 13 bases between. The CDR3 is 14 amino acids. CDR3 in amino acids: CASSLPGRGNTIYF. The CDR3 nucleotides are TGTGCCAGCAGCCTCCCCGGGCGAGGAAACACCATATATTTT.

The chain is built from TRBV7-8 and TRBJ2-4, with D possibly TRBD2 on 5 matching bases. Germline loops: CDR1 SGHVS, CDR2 FQNEAQ. The CDR3 is made up of 12 amino acids. V was clipped by 8 bases and J by 7 bases, with 12 bases between them. CDR3 nucleotide sequence: TGTGCCAGCGAGGGCGTCGGTAACATTCAGTACTTC. It yields the protein CASEGVGNIQYF.

The chain employs TRBV7-6 and TRBJ2-1, with TRBD2 identical over 10 bases. V was pared by 1 base and J by 6 bases, with 3 bases of the junction left unmatched. CDR3 length: 15 amino acids. Germline CDR1 SGHVS, CDR2 FNYEAQ. CDR3 in amino acids: CASSLGTSGVNEQFF. The CDR3 DNA follows: TGTGCCAGCAGCTTAGGAACTAGCGGGGTCAATGAGCAGTTCTTC.

This clone appeared a few times. The CDR3 sequence: CASSAEGYEQYF. The CDR3 DNA reads as TGTGCCAGCAGTGCGGAAGGTTACGAGCAGTACTTC. The chain couples TRBV6-1 to TRBJ2-7; D gene uncertain. The V end lost 4 bases, the J end lost 4 bases, and 8 bases lay between the germline ends. CDR3 length: 12 residues. Germline CDR1 MNHNS, CDR2 SASEGT.

The V gene is TRBV4-1, the J gene TRBJ2-1; 9 bases agree with TRBD2. The CDR3 runs to 17 residues. V was clipped by 1 base and J by 0 bases; unmatched bases: 4. CDR1 is MGHRA, CDR2 YSYEKL, per germline. The CDR3 is CASSQGGTSSSYNEQFF. The DNA of the CDR3 is TGCGCCAGCAGCCAAGGGGGGACTAGCAGCTCCTACAATGAGCAGTTCTTC.

This CDR3 is CASSLGPSGGAGTDTQYF. CDR3 bases: TGTGCCAGCAGTTTGGGGCCTAGCGGGGGTGCTGGCACAGATACGCAGTATTTT. The chain is built from TRBV28 and TRBJ2-3; 10 bases map to TRBD2. CDR1 and CDR2 (germline): MDHEN, SYDVKM. The CDR3 spans 18 residues. V shed 3 bases, J shed 1 base, and the junction held 10 bases outside the gene matches.

V gene TRBV2 combines with J gene TRBJ1-4, with a weak D call TRBD1 (6 bases). CDR3 length equals 13 residues. The germline V gene has CDR1 SNHLY and CDR2 FYNNEI. Trimming took 8 bases from V and 6 from J, leaving 13 bases between them. The CDR3 coding sequence is TGTGCCAGCGGCGGGGGGGCGGATGAAAAACTGTTTTTT. This sequence encodes CASGGGADEKLFF.

Only a few counts were recorded for this clone. This sequence joins TRBV6-1 and TRBJ2-2; 11 positions agree with TRBD1. Looked up from germline, CDR1 is MNHNS and CDR2 is SASEGT. J gave up 6 bases and V 0 bases, and 3 bases lay outside the gene matches. This CDR3 spans 16 amino acids. The chain's CDR3 is CASSEARGQGAGELFF. CDR3 nucleotides: TGTGCCAGCAGTGAAGCGCGGGGACAGGGGGCCGGGGAGCTGTTTTTT.

This rearrangement joins TRBV29-1 to TRBJ1-2; unclear D gene. There are 15 residues in the CDR3. V was trimmed by 0 bases and J by 2 bases, leaving 13 bases between them. Germline CDR1 reads SQVTM; CDR2 reads ANQGSEA. CDR3 sequence (DNA): TGCAGCGTTGAAGATCCAAGGGAACGCAACTATGGCTACACCTTC. The encoded protein is CSVEDPRERNYGYTF. Full variable domain (missing parts from reference TRBV29-1 and TRBJ1-2): SAVISQKPSRDICQRGTSLTIQCQVDSQVTMMFWYRQQPGQSLTLIATANQGSEATYESGFVIDKFPISRPNLTFSTLTVSNMSPEDSSIYLCSVEDPRERNYGYTFGSGTRLTVV.

The rearrangement uses TRBV7-8 and TRBJ1-2, with a weak D call TRBD1 (5 bases). CDR1 and CDR2 (germline): SGHVS, FQNEAQ. CDR3 size: 14 residues. V lost 1 base, J lost 8 bases, and 14 bases lay in between. The DNA of the CDR3 is TGTGCCAGCAGCTTAGGCCCGAGCGGGGGGGGCTACACCTTC. It codes for CASSLGPSGGGYTF. Filled out from reference TRBV7-8 and TRBJ1-2, the complete variable domain reads GAGVSQSPRYKVAKRGQDVALRCDPISGHVSLFWYQQALGQGPEFLTYFQNEAQLDKSGLPSDRFFAERPEGSVSTLKIQRTQQEDSAVYLCASSLGPSGGGYTFGSGTRLTVV.

This clone was picked up one time. The gene calls are TRBV27 and TRBJ1-2, with D hard to call. The CDR3 contains 14 residues. The V gene's germline CDR1 is MNHEY and CDR2 SMNVEV (reference sequence). Trimming shortened V by 4 bases and J by 1 base, and 10 bases separated the two germline ends. CDR3 nucleotides: TGTGCCAGCAGTTCTACTTCCTTTAACTATGGCTACACCTTC. Its translation is CASSSTSFNYGYTF.

The V gene is TRBV27, the J gene TRBJ1-5; D is unresolved. The CDR3 sequence is 13 residues long. Germline V gives CDR1 MNHEY, CDR2 SMNVEV (reference sequence). V lost 4 bases to trimming and J lost 5 bases, with 9 bases between them. The CDR3 protein is CASSYRRYQPQHF. The CDR3 region has the DNA TGTGCCAGCAGTTATCGCAGATATCAGCCCCAGCATTTT.

This clone was observed many times. The chain joins TRBV10-3 to TRBJ1-3, with 7 bases matching TRBD1. V trimming: 3 bases; J trimming: 4 bases; junction bases outside the gene matches: 6. The CDR3 contains 15 residues. Germline V lookup: CDR1 ENHRY, CDR2 SYGVKD. The CDR3 nucleotides read TGTGCCATCAGTGATGCCAGGGGGTCGGGAAACACCATATATTTT. Translation gives CAISDARGSGNTIYF.

This clone was detected only once. The rearrangement links TRBV18 to TRBJ2-1, with 8 bases fitting TRBD1. With 3 bases clipped from V and 9 bases from J, the junction kept 10 bases outside the gene matches. Germline loops: CDR1 KGHSH, CDR2 LQKENI. This CDR3 comprises 15 residues. CDR3 amino acids: CASSPPGQGFGEQFF. The CDR3, as DNA: TGTGCCAGCTCACCTCCCGGACAGGGTTTCGGTGAGCAGTTCTTC.

This chain connects TRBV29-1 to TRBJ1-3; 7 nucleotides match TRBD1. The CDR3 is 13 residues long. J was trimmed by 4 bases and V by 4 bases; bases with no gene match: 4. Germline values: CDR1 SQVTM, CDR2 ANQGSEA. CDR3 protein: CSVVSGQGNTIYF. The CDR3 bases are TGCAGCGTTGTGTCGGGACAGGGAAACACCATATATTTT. The entire variable domain, with the rest obtained from reference TRBV29-1 and TRBJ1-3, is as follows: SAVISQKPSRDICQRGTSLTIQCQVDSQVTMMFWYRQQPGQSLTLIATANQGSEATYESGFVIDKFPISRPNLTFSTLTVSNMSPEDSSIYLCSVVSGQGNTIYFGEGSWLTVV.

As concerns this clone: The junction does not match germline at one end; this may be a read error. The chain employs TRBV6-6 and TRBJ1-1, with D perhaps TRBD1 (6 bases). The CDR3 totals 11 residues. Per the germline V gene, CDR1 is MNHNY and CDR2 is SVGAGI (reference sequence). CDR3 amino acids: CASKHPGEESF. The DNA for the CDR3 is TGTGCCAGCAAACACCCAGGGGAGGAGAGCTTT.

This chain connects TRBV5-1 to TRBJ2-2; D ambiguous. The V end lost 2 bases, the J end lost 4 bases, and 6 bases lay between the germline ends. Per the germline V gene, CDR1 is SGHRS and CDR2 is YFSETQ. CDR3 length: 13 residues. The DNA for the CDR3 is TGCGCCAGCAGCTTCGTCCGCACCGGGGAGCTGTTTTTT. Protein sequence: CASSFVRTGELFF.

This chain links TRBV5-6 with TRBJ2-4, with a possible D match to TRBD2 (7 bases). The V end lost 4 bases, the J end lost 8 bases, and 13 bases lay between the germline ends. The CDR3 totals 13 residues. Germline V lookup: CDR1 SGHDT, CDR2 YYEEEE. CDR3 residues: CASSKGGTHIQYF. CDR3 coding DNA: TGTGCCAGCAGCAAGGGGGGGACGCACATTCAGTACTTC.

The V call is TRBV11-2, the J call TRBJ2-2; unclear D gene. Per germline, CDR1 SGHAT and CDR2 FQNNGV. CDR3 length: 16 residues. The ends were cut back, 1 base at V and 1 base at J, with 10 bases in the middle. CDR3 protein: CASSLAVGLNTGELFF. The CDR3 DNA reads TGTGCCAGCAGCTTAGCGGTCGGATTGAACACCGGGGAGCTGTTTTTT.